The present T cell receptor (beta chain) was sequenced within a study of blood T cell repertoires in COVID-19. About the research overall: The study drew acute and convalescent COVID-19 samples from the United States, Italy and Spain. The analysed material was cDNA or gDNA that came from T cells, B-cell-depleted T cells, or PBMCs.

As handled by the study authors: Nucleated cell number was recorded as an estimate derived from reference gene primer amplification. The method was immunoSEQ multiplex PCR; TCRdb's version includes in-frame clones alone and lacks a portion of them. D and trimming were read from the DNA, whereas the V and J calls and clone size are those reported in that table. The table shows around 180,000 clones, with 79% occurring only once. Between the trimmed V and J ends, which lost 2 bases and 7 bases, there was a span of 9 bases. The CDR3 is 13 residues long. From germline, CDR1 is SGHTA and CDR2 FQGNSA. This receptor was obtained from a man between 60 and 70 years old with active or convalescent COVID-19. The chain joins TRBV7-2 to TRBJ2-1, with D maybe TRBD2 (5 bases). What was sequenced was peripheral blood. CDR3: CASSLLALNEQFF. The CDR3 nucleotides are TGTGCCAGCAGCTTACTAGCCCTAAATGAGCAGTTCTTC.